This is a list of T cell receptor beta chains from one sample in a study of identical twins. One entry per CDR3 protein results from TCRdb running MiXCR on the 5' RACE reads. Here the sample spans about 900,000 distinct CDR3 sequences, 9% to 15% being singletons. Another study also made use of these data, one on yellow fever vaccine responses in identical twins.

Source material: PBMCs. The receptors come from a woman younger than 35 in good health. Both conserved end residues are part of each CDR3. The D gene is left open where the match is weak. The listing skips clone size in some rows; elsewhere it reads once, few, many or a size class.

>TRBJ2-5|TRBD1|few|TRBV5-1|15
TGCGCCAGCAGGAGGACAGGGGGGGCCACGGAGACCCAGTACTTC
CASRRTGGATETQYF
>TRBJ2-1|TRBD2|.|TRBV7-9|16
TGTGCCAGCAGCTTAGGACCTAGCGGGGGGCTCAATGAGCAGTTCTTC
CASSLGPSGGLNEQFF
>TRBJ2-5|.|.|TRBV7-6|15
TGTGCCAGCCCCTGGGACCGGAGGTCGGAGGAGACCCAGTACTTC
CASPWDRRSEETQYF
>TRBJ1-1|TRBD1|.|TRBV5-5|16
TGTGCCAGCAGAGGGGACAGTCTTACGATGAACACTGAAGCTTTCTTT
CASRGDSLTMNTEAFF
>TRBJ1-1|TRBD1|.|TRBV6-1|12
TGTGCCGGCCGGACAGGGATGTCTGAAGCTTTCTTT
CAGRTGMSEAFF
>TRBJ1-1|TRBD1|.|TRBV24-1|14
TGTGCCACCAGAAAAGGGGGCCCGAACACTGAAGCTTTCTTT
CATRKGGPNTEAFF
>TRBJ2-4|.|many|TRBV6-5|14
TGTGCCAGCAGTTACGGGATAGCCAAAAACATTCAGTACTTC
CASSYGIAKNIQYF
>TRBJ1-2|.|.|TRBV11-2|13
TGTGCCAGCAGCCTCCAACGTAACTATGGCTACACCTTC
CASSLQRNYGYTF
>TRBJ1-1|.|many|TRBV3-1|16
TGTGCCAGCAGTGAAGCTGGGCAGGGATGGGGCACTGAAGCTTTCTTT
CASSEAGQGWGTEAFF
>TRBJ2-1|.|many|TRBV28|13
TGTGCCAGCACCCTCCGGGGTATCAATGAGCAGTTCTTC
CASTLRGINEQFF
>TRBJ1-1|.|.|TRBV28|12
TGTGCCATCCAGAGGCAGCACACTGAAGCTTTCTTT
CAIQRQHTEAFF
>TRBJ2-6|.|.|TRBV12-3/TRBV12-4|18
TGTGCCAGCAACAGCCATAGGGTTGGACAGACTGGGGCCAACGTCCTGACTTTC
CASNSHRVGQTGANVLTF
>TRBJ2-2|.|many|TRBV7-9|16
TGTGCCAGCAGCTTAGATGGGCTAGCTGGCACCGGGGAGCTGTTTTTT
CASSLDGLAGTGELFF
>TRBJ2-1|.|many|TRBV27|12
TGTGCCAGCAGTACAGGGAGTAATGAGCAGTTCTTC
CASSTGSNEQFF
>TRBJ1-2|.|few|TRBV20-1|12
TGCAGTGCTAGAGATATCGGGCCAATTGATATCTTC
CSARDIGPIDIF
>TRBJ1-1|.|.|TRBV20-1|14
TGCAGTGCCCCCGGTTCAAATATGAACACTGAAGCTTTCTTT
CSAPGSNMNTEAFF
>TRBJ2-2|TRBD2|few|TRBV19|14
TGTGCCAGTAGGGGGGGGAGTGGAACCGGGGAGCTGTTTTTT
CASRGGSGTGELFF
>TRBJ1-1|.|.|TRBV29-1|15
TGCAGCGTTGCGGTGATCCAGGGATCGGACACTGAAGCTTTCTTT
CSVAVIQGSDTEAFF
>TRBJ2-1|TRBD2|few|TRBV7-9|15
TGTGCCAGCAGACCACCGGGACTAGCGGTAAATGAGCAGTTCTTC
CASRPPGLAVNEQFF
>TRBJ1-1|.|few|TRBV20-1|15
TGCAGTGCTAGCCTCGGACAGACCGGAGGCACTGAAGCTTTCTTT
CSASLGQTGGTEAFF
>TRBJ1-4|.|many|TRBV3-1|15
TGTGCCAGCAGCCGAACACAGGGTCAATTTGAAAAACTGTTTTTT
CASSRTQGQFEKLFF
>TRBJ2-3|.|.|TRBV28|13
TGTGCCAGCAGACCCCATATCACAGATACGCAGTATTTT
CASRPHITDTQYF
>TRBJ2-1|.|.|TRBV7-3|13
TGTGCCAGCAGCAAGGACCAAGACAATGAGCAGTTCTTC
CASSKDQDNEQFF
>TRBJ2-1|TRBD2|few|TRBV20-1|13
TGCAGTGCCCAGACTAGCAGCTACAATGAGCAGTTCTTC
CSAQTSSYNEQFF
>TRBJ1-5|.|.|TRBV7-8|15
TGTGCCAGCAGCTTCGGTGCCTTTAGCAATCAGCCCCAGCATTTT
CASSFGAFSNQPQHF
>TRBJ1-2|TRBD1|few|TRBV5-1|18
TGCGCCAGCAGCTTGGAGGGGACAGGGCGAGCAGGTTCGGATGGCTACACCTTC
CASSLEGTGRAGSDGYTF
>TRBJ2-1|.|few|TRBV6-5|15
TGTGCCAGCAGTTCCCTGGGTCCCGACGGGAATGAGCAGTTCTTC
CASSSLGPDGNEQFF
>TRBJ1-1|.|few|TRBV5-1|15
TGCGCCAGCAGCTTGGGAGCAGGACCGAACACTGAAGCTTTCTTT
CASSLGAGPNTEAFF
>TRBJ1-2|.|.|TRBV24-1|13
TGTGCCACCAGTGAAGTAGGGAACTATGGCTACACCTTC
CATSEVGNYGYTF
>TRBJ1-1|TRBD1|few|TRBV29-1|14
TGCAGCGTTGGGGGACAGGGATCGGGAACTGAAGCTTTCTTT
CSVGGQGSGTEAFF
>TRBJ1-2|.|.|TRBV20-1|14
TGCAGTGCTAGGGGAGGCGCCTATTACTATGGCTACACCTTC
CSARGGAYYYGYTF
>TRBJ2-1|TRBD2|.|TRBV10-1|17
TGCGCCACGGCTAGCGGGGGGGCAGGACCCTGGATCGATGAGCAGTTCTTC
CATASGGAGPWIDEQFF
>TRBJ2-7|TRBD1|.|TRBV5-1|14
TGCGCCAGCAGCTTAGGGGACAGACGGAACGAGCAGTACTTC
CASSLGDRRNEQYF
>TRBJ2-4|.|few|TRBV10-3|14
TGTGCCGTCCATAAGGGACAATTCAAAAACATTCAGTACTTC
CAVHKGQFKNIQYF
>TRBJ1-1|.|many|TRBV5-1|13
TGCGCCAGCAGCTCGGAACCGCACTACGGAGCTTTCTTT
CASSSEPHYGAFF
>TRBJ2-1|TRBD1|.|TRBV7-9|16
TGTGCCAGCAGGGGGGGAACGGGACAGGGGACCCGGGAGCAGTTCTTC
CASRGGTGQGTREQFF
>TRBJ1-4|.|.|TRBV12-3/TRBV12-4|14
TGTGCCAGCAGGGCCGGGACAACTAATGAAAAACTGTTTTTT
CASRAGTTNEKLFF
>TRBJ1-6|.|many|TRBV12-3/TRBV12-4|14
TGTGCCAGCAGTTTCCTCGACAGGCCAAGGTCCCTCCACTTT
CASSFLDRPRSLHF
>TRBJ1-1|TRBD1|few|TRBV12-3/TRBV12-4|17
TGTGCCAGCAGTTTATTCGATGGGACAGCGGTTGGGACTGAAGCTTTCTTT
CASSLFDGTAVGTEAFF
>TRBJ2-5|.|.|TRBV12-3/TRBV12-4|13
TGTGCCAGCAGTCAGGTTTTTGGAGAGACCCAGTACTTC
CASSQVFGETQYF
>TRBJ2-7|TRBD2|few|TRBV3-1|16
TGTGCCAGCAGCCAAGACTCTAGCGGGAGTGCGTACGAGCAGTACTTC
CASSQDSSGSAYEQYF
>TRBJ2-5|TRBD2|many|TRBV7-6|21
TGTGCCAGCAGCCCCCTATCGACAACCGGGACTAGCGGGAGGGCAGGGGAGACCCAGTACTTC
CASSPLSTTGTSGRAGETQYF
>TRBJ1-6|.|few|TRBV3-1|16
TGTGCCAGCAGCCAAGGCAGGAGGTCCTATAATTCACCCCTCCACTTT
CASSQGRRSYNSPLHF
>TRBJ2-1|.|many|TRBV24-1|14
TGTGCCACCAGTGAAACAGGGTTCGGCAATGAGCAGTTCTTC
CATSETGFGNEQFF
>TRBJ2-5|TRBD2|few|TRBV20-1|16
TGCAGTGCTAGAGATGCATCTAGCGGAGGCCAAGAGACCCAGTACTTC
CSARDASSGGQETQYF
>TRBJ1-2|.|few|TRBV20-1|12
TGCAGTGCTAGAGATCCTGGTGTCGGCACTGCCTTC
CSARDPGVGTAF
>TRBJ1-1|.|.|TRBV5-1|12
TGCGCCAGCAGCTTACCCCCAGGGTTAGCTTTCTTT
CASSLPPGLAFF
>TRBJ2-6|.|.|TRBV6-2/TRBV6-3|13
TGTGCCAGCGGTTCCTTTGGGGCCAACGTCCTGACTTTC
CASGSFGANVLTF
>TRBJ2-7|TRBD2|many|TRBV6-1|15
TGTGCCAGCAGTCTCGGACTAGCGAGCTCCTACGAGCAGTACTTC
CASSLGLASSYEQYF
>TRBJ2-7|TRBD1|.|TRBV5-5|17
TGTGCCAGCAGCTTCATTAAAACCCTGGGACAGAGCTACGAGCAGTACTTC
CASSFIKTLGQSYEQYF
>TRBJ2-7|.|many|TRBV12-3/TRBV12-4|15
TGTGCCAGCAGTTTGGGGGGAACCCTCACCTACGAGCAGTACTTC
CASSLGGTLTYEQYF
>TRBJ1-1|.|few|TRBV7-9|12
TGTGCCAGCAGCTTAGAGGCAATTAACGTTTTCTTT
CASSLEAINVFF
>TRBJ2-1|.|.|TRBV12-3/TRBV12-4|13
TGTGCCAGCAGTACAGGGAACTACAATGAGCAGTTCTTC
CASSTGNYNEQFF
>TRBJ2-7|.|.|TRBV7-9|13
TGTGCCAGCAGCCCGGGTGTTATATACGAGCAGTACTTC
CASSPGVIYEQYF